This entry concerns a single T cell receptor beta chain. The sample comes from a study of blood T cell repertoires in COVID-19. Only in-frame clones appear in the TCRdb table, and some are missing; sequencing was by immunoSEQ multiplex PCR. The data contain 150,000 to 200,000 clones, 70% to 90% of them seen just once; the ten biggest clones take up roughly 2.8%. The V and J ends lost 5 bases and 2 bases, in that order; junction bases with no gene match: 7. The CDR3 covers 15 residues. CDR1 and CDR2 from the germline V gene are SGHTA and FQGNSA. The sequencing input was peripheral blood. The chain joins TRBV7-2 to TRBJ2-3; 7 nucleotides match TRBD2. This receptor was taken from a woman aged 30 to 39 with active or convalescent COVID-19. The CDR3 sequence is CASSTGGLTTDTQYF. The CDR3 coding sequence is TGTGCCAGCAGCACGGGAGGACTTACCACAGATACGCAGTATTTT.